These 11 T cell receptor beta chains were sequenced from one sample in a study of cytomegalovirus exposure and HLA in healthy donors. PCR was performed using 60 Vbeta and 13 Jbeta primers. Using immunoSEQ multiplex PCR, the repertoire was profiled, and TCRdb retains in-frame clones only, with some absent. Among 200,000 to 250,000 clones listed, more than 70% were seen once. Sequences were obtained from PBMCs. Every receptor here comes from a human donor in good health.

The chain links TRBV19 to TRBJ1-5; 9 bases align to TRBD1. Germline CDR1 is LNHDA and CDR2 is SQIVND (reference sequence). The CDR3 is made up of 16 amino acids. The junction had 11 bases not matched to a gene; V was cut back by 5 bases and J by 6 bases. The CDR3 is CASSPYGQGKSQPQHF. CDR3 coding DNA: TGTGCCAGTAGTCCTTACGGACAGGGGAAGAGTCAGCCCCAGCATTTT.

The genes are TRBV7-9 and TRBJ2-1, with TRBD2 as a possible D gene (6 bases). Germline V lookup: CDR1 SEHNR, CDR2 FQNEAQ (reference sequence). This CDR3 has 16 amino acids. With 2 bases removed from V and 8 bases from J, the gap between germline ends came to 19 bases. The CDR3 DNA reads TGTGCCAGCAGCTTATTCAGCGGGCTTCTAGGGGATGAGCAGTTCTTC. This sequence encodes CASSLFSGLLGDEQFF. Full variable domain (remainder filled in from reference TRBV7-9 and TRBJ2-1): DTGVSQNPRHKITKRGQNVTFRCDPISEHNRLYWYRQTLGQGPEFLTYFQNEAQLEKSRLLSDRFSAERPKGSFSTLEIQRTEQGDSAMYLCASSLFSGLLGDEQFFGPGTRLTVL.

This chain connects TRBV18 to TRBJ2-3; 11 bases fit TRBD1. Looked up from germline, CDR1 is KGHSH and CDR2 is LQKENI. CDR3 size: 16 residues. Germline trimming cut 5 bases from V and 4 bases from J; bases unmatched to any gene: 8. CDR3 DNA: TGTGCCAGCTCAAACTACGGACAGGGGGCTTCAGATACGCAGTATTTT. Protein: CASSNYGQGASDTQYF.

The gene calls are TRBV5-1 and TRBJ1-5, with 7 bases matching TRBD1. The CDR3 is made up of 15 amino acids. The germline CDR1 and CDR2 sequences are SGHRS and YFSETQ. With V trimmed by 2 bases and J by 2 bases, 4 bases remained unmatched. The CDR3 bases are TGCGCCAGCAGCTTACAGGGGACGGGCAATCAGCCCCAGCATTTT. Translation gives CASSLQGTGNQPQHF.

This clone was found once. Other DNA sequences from this sample encode an identical CDR3 as well. The chain uses TRBV2 and TRBJ2-3; D uncertain. The CDR3 length is 11 residues. Germline V gene lookup returns CDR1 SNHLY and CDR2 FYNNEI. With 5 bases removed from V and 2 bases from J, the gap between germline ends came to 2 bases. CDR3 region: CASSYTDTQYF. CDR3 coding DNA: TGTGCCAGCAGTTACACAGATACGCAGTATTTT.

CDR3 DNA: TGTGCCAGTAGTATCTTTGTGATAGCGGGGATCCCCGCGAACACCGGGGAGCTGTTTTTT. The encoded protein is CASSIFVIAGIPANTGELFF. This rearrangement joins TRBV19 to TRBJ2-2; 8 nucleotides match TRBD2. The germline gives CDR1 LNHDA, CDR2 SQIVND (reference sequence). This CDR3 is 20 amino acids long. The V gene end was trimmed by 3 bases and the J gene end by 0 bases; junction bases not matched to a gene: 15. The full variable domain, completed using reference TRBV19 and TRBJ2-2, is DGGITQSPKYLFRKEGQNVTLSCEQNLNHDAMYWYRQDPGQGLRLIYYSQIVNDFQKGDIAEGYSVSREKKESFPLTVTSAQKNPTAFYLCASSIFVIAGIPANTGELFFGEGSRLTVL.

The sample holds a few counts of this clone. CDR3 bases: TGTGCCAGCAGCCCCATGGGGGCAGCCATCCAAGAGACCCAGTACTTC. Encoded protein: CASSPMGAAIQETQYF. J is TRBJ2-5 and V is TRBV7-2; a weak D match, TRBD1 (6 bases). The V gene lost 5 bases and the J gene lost 1 base, with 17 bases spanning the gap. Germline loops: CDR1 SGHTA, CDR2 FQGNSA. This CDR3 comprises 16 residues. Full variable domain (outside the CDR3, taken from reference TRBV7-2 and TRBJ2-5): GAGVSQSPSNKVTEKGKDVELRCDPISGHTALYWYRQSLGQGLEFLIYFQGNSAPDKSGLPSDRFSAERTGGSVSTLTIQRTQQEDSAVYLCASSPMGAAIQETQYFGPGTRLLVL.

The chain is built from TRBV5-4 and TRBJ2-1; TRBD2 matches 8 bases. Unmatched junction bases numbered 2, after V lost 2 bases and J lost 4 bases. The CDR3 is made up of 14 amino acids. Germline V gene data show CDR1 as SGHNT and CDR2 as YYREEE (reference sequence). The CDR3 DNA reads TGTGCCAGCAGCTTCACTAGCGGTTACAATGAGCAGTTCTTC. This encodes CASSFTSGYNEQFF.

This chain joins TRBV19 and TRBJ1-1; 8 bases fit TRBD1. Per germline, CDR1 LNHDA and CDR2 SQIVND (reference sequence). The CDR3 runs 14 residues. Trimming took 4 bases from V and 4 from J; bases not matched to a gene: 5. CDR3 nucleotide sequence: TGTGCCAGTAGTACGGGACAGGCTCCCACTGAAGCTTTCTTT. It yields the protein CASSTGQAPTEAFF.

The V gene is TRBV10-3, the J gene TRBJ2-5; 10 bases are a match to TRBD2. The germline V gene encodes CDR1 ENHRY and CDR2 SYGVKD. This CDR3 region has 17 residues. The junction had 6 bases not matched to a gene; V was cut back by 1 base and J by 1 base. CDR3 sequence reads: CAISELGLAESQETQYF. Written as DNA, the CDR3 is TGTGCCATCAGTGAGTTAGGACTAGCGGAATCCCAAGAGACCCAGTACTTC.

With respect to this clone: Other DNA sequences in the same sample also yield this CDR3. The V and J genes are TRBV28 and TRBJ1-5, with D tentatively TRBD1 (6 bases). Looked up from germline, CDR1 is MDHEN and CDR2 is SYDVKM. Trimming cost V 6 bases and J 5 bases, with 20 bases left between them. CDR3 length equals 16 residues. In DNA, the CDR3 is TGTGCCAGCAGCCCACCCCCGGGACAAGACCATCAGCCCCAGCATTTT. It specifies CASSPPPGQDHQPQHF.